One and the same sample provided the 20 T cell receptor beta chains below, sequenced in a study of T-cell reconstitution after alpha-beta-depleted transplantation in children. Using unique molecular identifiers, the investigators prepared the TCRbeta library. From the PCR reads, TCRdb called clonotypes with MiXCR, one entry per CDR3 protein. Altogether around 250,000 distinct CDR3 sequences are present, 6.5% to 9% being singletons, with the ten largest covering 6% to 7%. The source material was PBMCs, mostly from graft donor cells, sampled 180 days after TCRalphabeta/CD19-depleted stem cell transplant. These receptors came from a male patient between 5 and 17 years old who had a stem cell transplant for acute lymphoblastic leukemia, so the T cells may come from the graft donor.

This clonotype came up many times. The gene calls are TRBV5-1 and TRBJ1-1; unclear D gene. The V end was cut by 1 base, the J end by 4 bases, with 20 bases between. This CDR3 spans 17 amino acids. Germline CDR1 SGHRS, CDR2 YFSETQ. The CDR3: CASSLSDPKNLGTEAFF. DNA for the CDR3: TGCGCCAGCAGCTTGTCGGACCCGAAGAATTTGGGCACTGAAGCTTTCTTT.

In its sample, this clonotype was seen many times. V is TRBV2 and J is TRBJ2-5; no firm D call. The CDR3 length is 13 residues. The V end was cut by 6 bases, the J end by 3 bases, with 11 bases between. CDR1 is SNHLY, CDR2 FYNNEI, per germline. The CDR3 spells CASRMTREETQYF. Written as DNA, the CDR3 is TGTGCCAGCAGAATGACTCGTGAAGAGACCCAGTACTTC.

The sample holds a few counts of this clonotype. V is TRBV23-1 and J is TRBJ2-5, with 8 bases lining up with TRBD2. TRBV23-1 is an open reading frame, and its role is uncertain. The CDR3 runs to 16 residues. Trimming at V came to 4 bases and at J to 5 bases, leaving 12 bases not matched to a gene. The CDR3 DNA sequence: TGCGCCAGCAGTCCCAGTGCCGGGAGGGCCTGGGAGACCCAGTACTTC. Protein sequence: CASSPSAGRAWETQYF.

This clonotype showed up many times. The rearrangement uses TRBV7-6 and TRBJ2-7, with 8 bases matching TRBD2. Germline CDR1 and CDR2: SGHVS and FNYEAQ. The ends lost 1 base at V and 0 bases at J; junction bases unmatched: 2. The length of the CDR3 is 15 residues. CDR3 coding DNA: TGTGCCAGCAGCTTAGGAAGCGGGAGCTCCTACGAGCAGTACTTC. It encodes CASSLGSGSSYEQYF.

This clonotype was counted at least ten times. The chain links TRBV12-3 or TRBV12-4 to TRBJ2-5, with D unresolved. V was shortened by 4 bases and J by 2 bases, with 8 bases between the two germline ends. CDR3 length: 13 residues. The CDR3, as DNA: TGTGCCAGCAGTTCGGGCCCTCAAGAGACCCAGTACTTC. Translation: CASSSGPQETQYF.

This clonotype was seen at least ten times. This chain connects TRBV24-1 to TRBJ2-7; D ambiguous. The V gene's germline CDR1 is KGHDR and CDR2 SFDVKD. Trimming shortened V by 8 bases and J by 2 bases, and 6 bases separated the two germline ends. The length of the CDR3 is 11 residues. CDR3 sequence reads: CATNRTYEQYF. CDR3 DNA: TGTGCCACCAACCGAACCTACGAGCAGTACTTC.

This clonotype has ten or more counts. This chain uses TRBV28 with TRBJ1-5, with D perhaps TRBD1 (5 bases). V lost 1 base, J lost 1 base, and 11 bases lay in between. Germline lookup yields CDR1 MDHEN and CDR2 SYDVKM. The CDR3 is made up of 16 amino acids. The CDR3 protein is CASSLFVTGSNQPQHF. In DNA form, the CDR3 reads TGTGCCAGCAGTTTATTCGTAACAGGCAGCAATCAGCCCCAGCATTTT.

Ten or more counts support this clonotype. The chain employs TRBV4-2 and TRBJ2-4; 8 bases match TRBD1. The CDR3 totals 16 residues. Trimming took 2 bases from V and 0 from J; bases not matched to a gene: 3. Germline V gene data show CDR1 as LGHNA and CDR2 as YNFKEQ. CDR3 DNA: TGTGCCAGCAGCCAACAGACAGGGGTAGCCAAAAACATTCAGTACTTC. Translation gives CASSQQTGVAKNIQYF.

This clonotype appeared a few times. V is TRBV9 and J is TRBJ2-1; TRBD2 agrees at 8 bases. Germline CDR1 is SGDLS and CDR2 is YYNGEE. J gave up 9 bases and V 3 bases, and 14 bases lay outside the gene matches. This CDR3 has 16 residues. CDR3 residues: CASSAQREREGSEQFF. The DNA for the CDR3 is TGTGCCAGCAGCGCGCAGCGGGAGAGGGAGGGGAGTGAGCAGTTCTTC.

This clonotype showed up many times. The chain carries TRBV4-1 and TRBJ2-7; 9 nucleotides match TRBD1. CDR3 size: 16 residues. CDR1 and CDR2 (germline): MGHRA, YSYEKL. V dropped 3 bases and J dropped 0; count of bases not matched to a gene: 6. CDR3 sequence (DNA): TGCGCCAGCAGCCAGGGCCGGGACAGGGTCTCCTACGAGCAGTACTTC. Amino acids: CASSQGRDRVSYEQYF.

This clonotype appeared many times. The V call is TRBV20-1, the J call TRBJ1-1; TRBD1 agrees at 7 bases. Trimming removed 4 bases from V and 3 bases from J; junction bases left unmatched: 17. The germline CDR1 and CDR2 sequences are DFQATT and SNEGSKA (reference sequence). This CDR3 is built from 17 residues. CDR3 amino acids: CSATIIRPGGKDTEAFF. The DNA for the CDR3 is TGCAGTGCTACTATTATACGGCCAGGGGGTAAAGACACTGAAGCTTTCTTT.

This clonotype has ten or more counts. The chain has TRBV7-6 and TRBJ2-7; unclear D gene. This CDR3 comprises 14 residues. Germline V gives CDR1 SGHVS, CDR2 FNYEAQ. V shed 2 bases and J shed 0 bases, with 8 bases lying between them. DNA of the CDR3: TGTGCCAGCAGCTTACAGGTTAGCTCCTACGAGCAGTACTTC. Encoded protein: CASSLQVSSYEQYF.

Remarks on this clonotype: This clone may be a read error of a much larger clone one base away. V is TRBV10-2 and J is TRBJ2-3; unclear D gene. The CDR3 covers 12 residues. From germline, CDR1 is WSHSY and CDR2 SAAADI. V lost 4 bases and J lost 7, with 9 bases in between. CDR3 sequence: CASSAATNTQYF. The CDR3 nucleotides are TGCGCCAGCAGTGCCGCGACGAATACGCAGTATTTT.

This clonotype was counted at least ten times. The V gene is TRBV20-1, the J gene TRBJ2-7; 7 positions match TRBD1. Germline loops: CDR1 DFQATT, CDR2 SNEGSKA (reference sequence). Trimming took 3 bases from V and 0 from J; bases not matched to a gene: 5. The CDR3 spans 14 residues. CDR3 sequence: CSARGQLSSYEQYF. In DNA form, the CDR3 reads TGCAGTGCTAGGGGACAGCTAAGCTCCTACGAGCAGTACTTC.

This clonotype was counted at least ten times. The V and J genes are TRBV4-3 and TRBJ1-1; D unclear. Trimming shortened V by 0 bases and J by 2 bases, and 10 bases separated the two germline ends. This CDR3 is built from 15 residues. Germline V gene lookup returns CDR1 LGHNA and CDR2 YSLEER. CDR3 in DNA: TGCGCCAGCAGCCAAGAGTGGTACGCCAACACTGAAGCTTTCTTT. Protein: CASSQEWYANTEAFF.

This clonotype was observed a few times. The gene calls are TRBV19 and TRBJ2-2, with TRBD2 identical over 14 bases. The junction had 6 bases not matched to a gene; V was cut back by 5 bases and J by 4 bases. The length of the CDR3 is 17 residues. CDR1 and CDR2 from the germline V gene are LNHDA and SQIVND (reference sequence). The CDR3 here is CASSYKGLAGATGELFF. CDR3 DNA: TGTGCCAGTAGTTACAAGGGACTAGCGGGAGCCACCGGGGAGCTGTTTTTT.

This clonotype was recorded at least ten times. The chain has TRBV7-3 and TRBJ2-2; TRBD2 agrees at 7 bases. Germline trimming cut 4 bases from V and 7 bases from J; bases unmatched to any gene: 12. The CDR3 runs to 16 residues. Germline-derived CDR1 and CDR2 are SGHTA and FQGTGA. The CDR3 loop is CASSSVIAGEFGELFF. In nucleotides, the CDR3 is TGTGCCAGCAGCTCCGTGATTGCGGGAGAGTTCGGGGAGCTGTTTTTT.

This clonotype was recorded at least ten times. The rearrangement links TRBV3-1 to TRBJ2-5; TRBD2 might be the D (5 bases). CDR1 is LGHDT, CDR2 YNNKEL, per germline (reference sequence). Trimming stripped 0 bases from V and 5 bases from J, with 13 bases between. The CDR3 consists of 15 residues. DNA of the CDR3: TGTGCCAGCAGCCAAGATGGAGGTTTGGGTGAGACCCAGTACTTC. This gives the protein CASSQDGGLGETQYF.

V gene TRBV10-3 combines with J gene TRBJ1-2; TRBD1 agrees at 7 bases. The CDR3 has 13 residues. Germline lookup yields CDR1 ENHRY and CDR2 SYGVKD. J gave up 4 bases and V 6 bases, and 5 bases lay outside the gene matches. CDR3 amino acids: CAIRGGGSYGYTF. CDR3 nucleotides: TGTGCCATCAGAGGAGGGGGCTCCTATGGCTACACCTTC.

There are many counts of this clonotype. The chain employs TRBV7-2 and TRBJ1-4, with 8 bases aligning to TRBD1. The CDR3 runs to 14 residues. The V segment lost 2 bases and the J segment 7 bases; nucleotides outside the gene matches: 3. Per the germline V gene, CDR1 is SGHTA and CDR2 is FQGNSA. CDR3 DNA sequence: TGTGCCAGCAGCTTACAGGGGGCGAGTGAAAAACTGTTTTTT. It is translated as CASSLQGASEKLFF.